A selection of T cell receptor beta chains follows, all from one sample in a study of radiation and T cells in renal cell carcinoma. The table came from immunoSEQ multiplex PCR; TCRdb's copy has only in-frame clones and leaves some out. The table includes 130,000 to 150,000 clones, roughly 90% detected once. The sequencing used blood, collected from a patient whose treatment included radiotherapy and nephrectomy. These receptors came from a woman between 45 and 65 years old with renal cell carcinoma. The CDR3 runs from the conserved cysteine through the conserved F or W.

v_gene	j_gene	CDR3aa
TRBV4-1	TRBJ2-7	CANYEQYF
TRBV6-6	TRBJ1-4	CASSYYPGQYNEKLFF
TRBV25-1	TRBJ2-1	CASSDTGTGYNEQFF
TRBV28	TRBJ1-4	CASSSSRHRASNEKLFF
TRBV2	TRBJ1-1	CASSDPIAGNTEAFF
TRBV5-4	TRBJ2-5	CASSPGSSGGAETQYF
TRBV20-1	TRBJ2-4	CSARQGDIQYF
TRBV7-2	TRBJ2-7	CASSAGLAGLSYEQYF
TRBV2	TRBJ2-1	CASSVSGRYNEQFF
TRBV9	TRBJ1-1	CASSVDWEGRSAFF
TRBV9	TRBJ1-2	CASSVASEYGYTF
TRBV18	TRBJ2-3	CASSPQGSGADTQYF
TRBV2	TRBJ2-4	CASSEAGLAGAPTRAKNIQYF
TRBV5-4	TRBJ2-3	CASSSGTSGSSTDTQYF
TRBV10-2	TRBJ2-7	CASRDPNPSYEQYF
TRBV6-6	TRBJ2-7	CASSGYIGQGPYEQYF
TRBV10-2	TRBJ1-2	CASSEMALNTGYTF
TRBV2	TRBJ1-5	CASGLGNQPQHF
TRBV13	TRBJ2-7	CASSLVGREAEEQYF
TRBV6-5	TRBJ1-5	CASSRDSLNQPQHF
TRBV28	TRBJ1-5	CASSLRGRGSNQPQHF
TRBV28	TRBJ2-7	CASSLIRGRRAYYEQYF
TRBV9	TRBJ1-1	CASSLGGGTEAFF
TRBV2	TRBJ1-1	CASSEAILRNTEAFF
TRBV6-5	TRBJ2-5	CASSYTGRETQYF
TRBV10-1	TRBJ2-1	CASSEGGREEQFF
TRBV7-2	TRBJ2-7	CASTLLRGTYEQYF
TRBV5-4	TRBJ2-1	CASSYTSGGNEQFF
TRBV11-2	TRBJ2-3	CASTLGVLLTDTQYF
TRBV5-1	TRBJ1-3	CASRDSGNTIYF
TRBV7-2	TRBJ1-4	CASSFGGKLFF
TRBV19	TRBJ2-7	CASSSWLRDYEQYF
TRBV28	TRBJ1-2	CASSNLGQNGYTF
TRBV28	TRBJ1-3	CASSSPGQGGSGNTIYF
TRBV9	TRBJ1-2	CASSYPRHSNVYGYTF
TRBV7-9	TRBJ1-2	CASSFPGQESYGYTF
TRBV10-3	TRBJ2-1	CAISQDRGNEQFF
TRBV28	TRBJ1-2	CASKEGQGTYGYTF
TRBV29-1	TRBJ2-3	CSARGGTASTDTQYF
TRBV5-1	TRBJ2-7	CASSLSKGSYEQYF
TRBV7-2	TRBJ2-2	CASSLRGQAGGELFF
TRBV19	TRBJ2-7	CASSISPPFIYEQYF
TRBV6-6	TRBJ2-7	CASRERLGIRSYEQYF
TRBV7-2	TRBJ1-5	CASSHGQGGQPQHF
TRBV7-2	TRBJ1-4	CASTDNAGREKLFF
TRBV9	TRBJ2-7	CASSVSIGSYEQYF
TRBV4-3	TRBJ2-3	CASSRDNREAQYF
TRBV4-2	TRBJ2-1	CASSQAGIGSYNEQFF
TRBV5-1	TRBJ1-2	CASSSSGTGSTGYTF
TRBV11-2	TRBJ2-7	CASSYGAGYYEQYF
TRBV6-5	TRBJ1-5	CASILPGQGDQPQHF
TRBV10-3	TRBJ2-3	CANSGSSTDTQYF
TRBV15	TRBJ1-2	CATSRTTWDYGYTF
TRBV7-9	TRBJ2-7	CASSLPVPSYEQYF
TRBV11-1	TRBJ1-4	CASSSRAGAEKLFF